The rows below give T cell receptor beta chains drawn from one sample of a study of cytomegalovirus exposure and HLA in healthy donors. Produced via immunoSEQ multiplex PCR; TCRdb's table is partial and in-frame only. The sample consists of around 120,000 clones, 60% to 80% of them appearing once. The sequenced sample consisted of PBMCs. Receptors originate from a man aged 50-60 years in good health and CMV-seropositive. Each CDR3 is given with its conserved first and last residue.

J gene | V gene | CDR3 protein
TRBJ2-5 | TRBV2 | CASSYIQETQYF
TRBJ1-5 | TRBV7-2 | CASSLALAQPQHF
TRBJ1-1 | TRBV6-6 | CASSSTGSTTEAFF
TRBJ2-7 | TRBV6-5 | CASSYVDGDSYEQYF
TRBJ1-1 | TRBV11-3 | CASSLVGDTTEAFF
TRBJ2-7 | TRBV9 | CASSVGGLAGEQYF
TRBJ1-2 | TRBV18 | CASSPQGLDGYTF
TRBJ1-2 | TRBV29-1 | CSVADRNYGYTF
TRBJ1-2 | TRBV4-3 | CASSPVGTGGNGYTF
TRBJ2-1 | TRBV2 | CASSDRTGSSYNEQFF
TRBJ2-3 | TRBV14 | CASSQMTGPDTQYF
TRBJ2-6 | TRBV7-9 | CASSSSRSLPLSGANVLTF
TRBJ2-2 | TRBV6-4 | CASSDSTGFTGELFF
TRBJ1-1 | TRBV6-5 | CASRRTGTNAEAFF
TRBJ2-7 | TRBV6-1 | CASSEQPSGNYEQYF
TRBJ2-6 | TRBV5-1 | CASSVQPGQVFSGANVLTF
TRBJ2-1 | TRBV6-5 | CASSYSGGGYNEQFF
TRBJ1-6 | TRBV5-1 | CASSLVTASYNSPLHF
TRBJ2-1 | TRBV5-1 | CASSEGGRDGEQFF
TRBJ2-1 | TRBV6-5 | CASSYSGLGGAREFF
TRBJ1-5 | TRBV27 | CASRGQGAGVQPQHF
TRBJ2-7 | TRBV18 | CASSLDRGLHEQYF
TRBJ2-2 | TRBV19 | CASSIPGPGELFF
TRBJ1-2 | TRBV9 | CASSFTGQGWDYGYTF
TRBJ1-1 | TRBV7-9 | CASRGGTEAFF
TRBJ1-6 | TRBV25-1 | CASSERGRGDNSPLHF
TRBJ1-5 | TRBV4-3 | CASSQDSTGSGMPQHF
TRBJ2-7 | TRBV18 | CASSPPRDEQYF
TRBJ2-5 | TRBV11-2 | CASSLVRGRETQYF
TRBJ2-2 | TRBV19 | CASFDRVGTGELFF
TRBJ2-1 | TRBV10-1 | CASSQTSVSYNEQFF
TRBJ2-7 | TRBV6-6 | CASSYFGEAYEQYF
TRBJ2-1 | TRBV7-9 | CASSQGTVNYNEQFF
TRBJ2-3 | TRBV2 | CAILWASGGTDTQYF
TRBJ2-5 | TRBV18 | CASSPTTGLSGRTETQYF
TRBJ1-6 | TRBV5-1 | CASSLGSDGASPLHF
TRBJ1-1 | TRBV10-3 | CAIGEAEAFF
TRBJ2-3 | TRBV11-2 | CASSPWTGEVGTDTQYF
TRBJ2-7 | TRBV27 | CASSLSGTVYEQYF
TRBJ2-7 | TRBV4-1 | CASSQRVAGTYEQYF
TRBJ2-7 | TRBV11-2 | CASSRTATSGRAGGEQYF
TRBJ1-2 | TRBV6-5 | CASSLDSVYGYTF